What follows describes a single TCR beta chain. The antigen is undetermined. The entry originates in a study of STAT5B mutations in CD4+ large granular lymphocyte leukemia. As for the study in general: Among healthy controls, a particular HLA allele went with more CDR3 'QG' motifs.

Study-level points and caveats: No patients shared main leukemic clonotypes, though 20% to 25% appeared at low frequency elsewhere. Compared with healthy controls (2/35), patient top clones favored TRBV06 (8/27). CD4-sorted patient repertoires seemed more clonal than healthy CD4+ repertoires.

CDR1 SGHTA and CDR2 FQGNSA come from the germline V gene. Trimming removed 2 bases at V and 6 bases at J, with 7 bases between. The length of the CDR3 is 12 residues. The data were produced by immunoSEQ multiplex PCR, yet TCRdb's version contains in-frame clones alone and is incomplete. The data contain about 30,000 clones, about 90% of them seen just once; the ten biggest clones take up around 3.4%. The sample consisted of CD4+ T cells from blood buffy coats. The gene calls are TRBV7-2 and TRBJ1-2; D is unresolved. The sequence came from a human donor in good health. The CDR3 protein is CASSLLVDGYTF. For the CDR3, the DNA is TGTGCCAGCAGCTTACTGGTTGATGGCTACACCTTC.